This is a list of T cell receptor beta chains from one sample in a study of blood T cell repertoires in COVID-19. Assay: immunoSEQ multiplex PCR; the TCRdb copy retains only in-frame clones and omits some. The table lists approximately 240,000 clones, 83% of them singletons. Sequenced input: peripheral blood. The origin of the receptors is a human donor in a cohort sampled during active COVID-19. Each CDR3 is given with its conserved first and last residue. Fields, in order: D gene, V gene, J gene, clone size, CDR3 protein, CDR3 DNA. The D gene is left open where the match is weak. Not all rows give a size; the values are once, few, many and, for expanded clones, a class.

TRBD1	TRBV7-9	TRBJ2-2	-	CASSLAGTGPYGELFF	TGTGCCAGCAGCTTAGCGGGGACAGGGCCCTACGGGGAGCTGTTTTTT
TRBD2	TRBV27	TRBJ2-7	-	CASSLGGGILYEQYF	TGTGCCAGCAGTCTTGGGGGAGGGATACTCTACGAGCAGTACTTC
TRBD1	TRBV14	TRBJ1-1	-	CASSQRTGYTEAFF	TGTGCCAGCAGCCAACGGACAGGGTATACTGAAGCTTTCTTT
TRBD2	TRBV28	TRBJ2-1	-	CASSLFGTSVYNEQFF	TGTGCCAGCAGTTTATTTGGGACTAGCGTATACAATGAGCAGTTCTTC
-	TRBV28	TRBJ1-2	-	CASSLRSGLGGYTF	TGTGCCAGCAGTTTAAGGTCAGGGTTAGGTGGCTACACCTTC
-	TRBV4-2	TRBJ2-7	-	CASSQGLSYEQYF	TGTGCCAGCAGCCAGGGACTTTCCTACGAGCAGTACTTC
TRBD1	TRBV4-1	TRBJ2-2	-	CASSQDIGKGQGHTGELFF	TGCGCCAGCAGCCAAGATATAGGGAAAGGACAGGGGCACACCGGGGAGCTGTTTTTT
TRBD2	TRBV3-1/TRBV3-2	TRBJ2-1	-	CASSLGLAGALEQFF	TGTGCCAGCAGCCTGGGACTAGCGGGAGCCCTTGAGCAGTTCTTC
-	TRBV24-1	TRBJ2-1	-	CATSDPGGRSSYNEQFF	TGTGCCACCAGTGACCCCGGAGGGCGAAGCTCCTACAATGAGCAGTTCTTC
-	TRBV18	TRBJ2-5	few	CASSIGPTGRETQYF	TGTGCCAGCTCTATTGGCCCGACAGGTCGGGAGACCCAGTACTTC
TRBD1	TRBV29-1	TRBJ2-7	-	CSVGQGSSREQYF	TGCAGCGTTGGACAGGGAAGTTCGCGCGAGCAGTACTTC
-	TRBV4-1	TRBJ2-5	once	CASSQVTLSDQETQYF	TGCGCCAGCAGCCAAGTTACCCTTTCGGACCAAGAGACCCAGTACTTC
TRBD1	TRBV5-1	TRBJ2-3	-	CASSSQGATDTQYF	TGCGCCAGCAGCTCGCAGGGGGCTACAGATACGCAGTATTTT
-	TRBV5-4	TRBJ1-2	-	CASSLSGGRNGYTF	TGTGCCAGCAGCTTGTCCGGGGGGCGAAATGGCTACACCTTC
-	TRBV7-2	TRBJ1-5	-	CASSLAGVRQPQHF	TGTGCCAGCAGCTTAGCCGGGGTAAGACAGCCCCAGCATTTT
TRBD2	TRBV5-4	TRBJ2-3	-	CASSQGLAVDTQYF	TGTGCCAGCAGCCAGGGACTAGCGGTCGATACGCAGTATTTT
TRBD1	TRBV2	TRBJ1-6	-	CASRQGAGSPLHF	TGTGCCAGCAGACAGGGGGCGGGTTCACCCCTCCACTTT
-	TRBV19	TRBJ2-5	-	CASSHPSDQETQYF	TGTGCCAGTAGCCATCCTAGCGACCAAGAGACCCAGTACTTC
-	TRBV20-1	TRBJ2-7	-	CSASGGRRGLDEQYF	TGCAGTGCTAGTGGGGGACGGAGGGGCCTAGACGAGCAGTACTTC
-	TRBV6-6	TRBJ1-5	-	CASSSGTLGQPQHF	TGTGCCAGCAGTAGCGGGACTCTGGGTCAGCCCCAGCATTTT
-	TRBV20-1	TRBJ1-1	few	CSARWSTEAFF	TGCAGTGCCCGGTGGAGCACTGAAGCTTTCTTT
-	TRBV6-1	TRBJ1-3	-	CASSEAGGLGNTIYF	TGTGCCAGCAGTGAAGCGGGGGGGTTGGGAAACACCATATATTTT
TRBD2	TRBV4-2	TRBJ2-3	-	CASSQVATSVADTQYF	TGTGCCAGCAGCCAAGTGGCTACTAGCGTGGCAGATACGCAGTATTTT
TRBD1	TRBV4-1	TRBJ1-2	-	CASSQDWDSHGYTF	TGCGCCAGCAGCCAAGATTGGGACAGCCATGGCTACACCTTC
-	TRBV15	TRBJ2-5	-	CATSRARQDPQETQYF	TGTGCCACCAGCAGAGCGAGACAGGACCCCCAAGAGACCCAGTACTTC
-	TRBV27	TRBJ1-2	few	CASSLEFRGYGYTF	TGTGCCAGCAGTTTAGAATTCAGGGGCTATGGCTACACCTTC
TRBD1	TRBV3-1/TRBV3-2	TRBJ1-6	-	CASRSGTGIESPLHF	TGTGCCAGCAGGTCCGGGACAGGGATTGAATCACCCCTCCACTTT
-	TRBV5-4	TRBJ2-7	-	CASSLPRGPQYF	TGTGCCAGCAGCCTACCTAGAGGGCCGCAGTACTTC
-	TRBV14	TRBJ1-1	-	CASSQVRGRAFF	TGTGCCAGCAGCCAAGTCAGGGGAAGGGCTTTCTTT
TRBD2	TRBV5-4	TRBJ2-5	-	CASSPGASGGTETQYF	TGTGCCAGCAGCCCCGGGGCTAGCGGGGGGACTGAGACCCAGTACTTC
TRBD1	TRBV19	TRBJ1-1	-	CASSPTGETEAFF	TGTGCCAGTAGTCCTACAGGGGAAACTGAAGCTTTCTTT
-	TRBV2	TRBJ2-5	-	CATQTGTSQETQYF	TGTGCCACTCAAACCGGGACTTCTCAAGAGACCCAGTACTTC
TRBD1	TRBV11-2	TRBJ2-4	-	CASSISSDRGALNIQYF	TGTGCCAGCAGCATCAGTTCCGACAGGGGGGCCCTCAACATTCAGTACTTC
TRBD1	TRBV11-2	TRBJ1-3	-	CASSRRTGSGNTIYF	TGTGCCAGCAGCCGCAGGACAGGCAGTGGAAACACCATATATTTT
TRBD1	TRBV18	TRBJ2-2	-	CASSPGQGSTGELFF	TGTGCCAGCTCACCAGGACAGGGAAGCACCGGGGAGCTGTTTTTT
TRBD1	TRBV7-9	TRBJ2-7	-	CASSLAGQGDHEQYF	TGTGCCAGCAGCTTAGCGGGACAGGGGGACCACGAGCAGTACTTC
-	TRBV2	TRBJ2-5	-	CASSEIVGIGGQETQYF	TGTGCCAGCAGTGAAATCGTCGGGATAGGGGGTCAAGAGACCCAGTACTTC
-	TRBV12-3/TRBV12-4	TRBJ2-1	many	CASRGYEGEQFF	TGTGCCAGCAGGGGGTATGAGGGTGAGCAGTTCTTC
TRBD1	TRBV5-1	TRBJ2-7	-	CASSAVIGTGVREQYF	TGCGCCAGCAGCGCGGTCATTGGGACAGGTGTTCGCGAGCAGTACTTC
TRBD2	TRBV29-1	TRBJ2-3	-	CSVVLAGAVDTQYF	TGCAGCGTGGTACTAGCGGGAGCGGTAGATACGCAGTATTTT
TRBD1	TRBV3-1/TRBV3-2	TRBJ1-6	few	CASSQGRDREGSLHF	TGTGCCAGCAGCCAAGGCCGGGACAGGGAGGGATCCCTCCACTTT
TRBD1	TRBV27	TRBJ2-2	-	CASSPTLGQGASGGELFF	TGTGCCAGCAGCCCGACCTTGGGACAGGGGGCTTCGGGCGGGGAGCTGTTTTTT
TRBD2	TRBV10-3	TRBJ2-2	-	CAISPLDRTSGGTGELFF	TGTGCCATCAGTCCTCTGGACCGGACTAGCGGAGGAACCGGGGAGCTGTTTTTT
-	TRBV7-2	TRBJ1-1	-	CASSLVGGSTEAFF	TGTGCCAGCAGCTTAGTTGGGGGGAGCACTGAAGCTTTCTTT
-	TRBV12-3/TRBV12-4	TRBJ1-5	-	CASSLQDRGPQHF	TGTGCCAGCAGTTTGCAGGATCGGGGGCCCCAGCATTTT
-	TRBV30	TRBJ1-1	-	CAWSGVPLRGADTEAFF	TGTGCCTGGTCGGGAGTACCACTTCGGGGTGCCGACACTGAAGCTTTCTTT
-	TRBV28	TRBJ2-2	-	CASMTTWGGTGELFF	TGTGCCAGCATGACTACTTGGGGAGGCACCGGGGAGCTGTTTTTT
-	TRBV5-4	TRBJ1-4	-	CASSSKRGATNEKLFF	TGTGCCAGCAGCTCTAAAAGGGGTGCAACTAATGAAAAACTGTTTTTT
-	TRBV12-3/TRBV12-4	TRBJ1-4	-	CASSLTGQEKLFF	TGTGCCAGCAGTTTAACAGGTCAAGAAAAACTGTTTTTT
TRBD1	TRBV15	TRBJ2-7	-	CATSRDRVRGYEQYF	TGTGCCACCAGCAGGGACAGGGTCAGGGGTTACGAGCAGTACTTC
-	TRBV29-1	TRBJ1-1	-	CSVDPGTRVSAEAFF	TGCAGCGTTGACCCCGGGACAAGGGTTTCCGCTGAAGCTTTCTTT
-	TRBV29-1	TRBJ2-7	-	CSVRTVAYEQYF	TGCAGCGTTCGGACAGTGGCCTACGAGCAGTACTTC
-	TRBV27	TRBJ1-2	once	CASSLQGSGNGYTF	TGTGCCAGCAGTCTGCAGGGGTCGGGGAATGGCTACACCTTC
-	TRBV7-9	TRBJ1-5	-	CASSLDIQPQHF	TGTGCCAGCAGCTTAGATATTCAGCCCCAGCATTTT
-	TRBV3-1/TRBV3-2	TRBJ1-1	-	CASSQEFGANTEAFF	TGTGCCAGCAGCCAAGAGTTTGGGGCCAACACTGAAGCTTTCTTT